Sequencing of this T cell receptor beta chain was carried out in a study of tumor-infiltrating lymphocytes in primary liver carcinoma. Study in general: Stage T1-T3 N0M0 tumors measured roughly 4.2 to 11 cm at most. Productive TCRbeta reads per sample were roughly 3.65 to 8 million, not differing by tissue. Findings of the study overall: Pairs comparing tumor with adjacent tissue or blood overlapped less than pairs drawn from tumor regions.

Germline CDR1 is SGHAT and CDR2 is FQNNGV. The CDR3 loop spans 15 amino acids. Production of TCR beta cDNA used around 460 ng total RNA together with a constant-region primer. Sequencing libraries for TCR beta derived from three nested multiplex PCR rounds that used slightly modified ARM-PCR. The first two PCR rounds, roughly 9 cycles each, used TRBV1-TRBV30 forward primers and a C-beta reverse primer. TCRdb reprocessed the multiplex PCR reads via MiXCR and lists one record per CDR3 protein. The repertoire holds 330,000 or so distinct CDR3 sequences, with roughly two thirds as singletons. Concerning this clonotype: What it binds is not known. Sequence at one end of the junction differs from germline and may be a read error.

Unsorted whole blood yielded the blood RNA, and germline DNA was also extracted. The sequenced material came from peripheral blood. The chain joins TRBV11-2 to TRBJ2-3; TRBD1 matches at 10 bases. The TCR comes from a man in his forties with primary liver carcinoma and hepatitis B virus infection. The CDR3 is CANSARDRGTGTQYF. In DNA form, the CDR3 reads TGTGCCAACAGCGCAAGGGACAGGGGTACAGGTACGCAGTATTTT.